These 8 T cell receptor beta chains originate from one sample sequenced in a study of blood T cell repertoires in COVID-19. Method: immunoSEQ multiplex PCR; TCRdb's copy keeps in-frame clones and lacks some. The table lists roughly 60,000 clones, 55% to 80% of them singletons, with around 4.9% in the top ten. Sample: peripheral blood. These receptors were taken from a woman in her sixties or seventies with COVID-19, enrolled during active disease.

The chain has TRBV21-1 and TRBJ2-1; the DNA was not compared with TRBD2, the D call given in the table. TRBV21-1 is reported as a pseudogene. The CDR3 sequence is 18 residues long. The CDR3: CASSTWTSGVKSYNEQFF. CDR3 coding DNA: TGTGCCAGCAGCACCTGGACTAGCGGCGTCAAGTCGTACAATGAGCAGTTCTTC.

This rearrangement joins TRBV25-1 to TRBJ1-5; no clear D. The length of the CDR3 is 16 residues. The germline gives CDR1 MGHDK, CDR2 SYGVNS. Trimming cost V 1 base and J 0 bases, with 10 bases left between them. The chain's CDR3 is CASSECGPVSNQPQHF. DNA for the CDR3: TGTGCCAGCAGTGAATGTGGGCCCGTTAGCAATCAGCCCCAGCATTTT.

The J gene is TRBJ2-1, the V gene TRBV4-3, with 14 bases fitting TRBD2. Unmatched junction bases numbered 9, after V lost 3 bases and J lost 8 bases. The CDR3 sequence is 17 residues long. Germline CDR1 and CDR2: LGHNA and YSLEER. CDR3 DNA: TGCGCCAGCAGCCAGGGGACTAGCGGGGGCCCAGAGCATGAGCAGTTCTTC. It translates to CASSQGTSGGPEHEQFF.

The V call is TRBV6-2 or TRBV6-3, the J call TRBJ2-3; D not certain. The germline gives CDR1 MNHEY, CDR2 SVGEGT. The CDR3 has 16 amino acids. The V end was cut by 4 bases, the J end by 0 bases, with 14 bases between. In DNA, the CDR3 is TGTGCCAGCAGTTTCTCTCCGACGGAGAGCACAGATACGCAGTATTTT. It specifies CASSFSPTESTDTQYF.

The CDR3 DNA reads TGTGCCAGTAGTATAGATGCGGGTAACACTGAAGCTTTCTTT. This translates into CASSIDAGNTEAFF. This sequence joins TRBV19 and TRBJ1-1; D is unresolved. Germline V gene data show CDR1 as LNHDA and CDR2 as SQIVND (reference sequence). Trimming pared 0 bases from V and 2 bases from J, leaving 7 bases between. This CDR3 region has 14 residues.

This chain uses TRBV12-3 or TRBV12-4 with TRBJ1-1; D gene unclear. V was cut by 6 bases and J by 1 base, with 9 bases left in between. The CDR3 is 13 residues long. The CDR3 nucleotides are TGTGCCAGCAGCCCGAGTGGGAACACTGAAGCTTTCTTT. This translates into CASSPSGNTEAFF.

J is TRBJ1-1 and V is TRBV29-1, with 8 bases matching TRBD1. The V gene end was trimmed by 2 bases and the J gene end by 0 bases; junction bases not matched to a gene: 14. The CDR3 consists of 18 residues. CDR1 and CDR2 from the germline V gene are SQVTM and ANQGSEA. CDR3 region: CSVETPLAGGLMNTEAFF. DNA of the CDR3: TGCAGCGTTGAAACCCCCTTGGCAGGGGGCCTCATGAACACTGAAGCTTTCTTT.

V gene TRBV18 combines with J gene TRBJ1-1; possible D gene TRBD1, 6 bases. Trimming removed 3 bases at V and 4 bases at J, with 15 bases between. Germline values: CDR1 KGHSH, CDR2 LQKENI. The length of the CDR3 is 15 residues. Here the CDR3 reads CASSPLRQASTEAFF. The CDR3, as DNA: TGTGCCAGCTCACCCCTACGACAGGCTAGCACTGAAGCTTTCTTT.